The sequence of this T cell receptor beta chain was determined in a study of T cell changes during pregnancy in multiple sclerosis (dated by TCRdb to between 2018 and 2021). Study-level background: The study looked at changes in the T cell repertoire across pregnancy in women with multiple sclerosis.

V is cut by 7 bases and J by 0 bases, and the space between the germline ends is 15 bases. Based on the germline V gene (reference sequence), the CDR1 and CDR2 sequences are SEHNR and FQNEAQ. From its cysteine to its phenylalanine, the CDR3 spans 15 amino acids. The kept DNA is CDR3 alone, 45 bases in frame from the first base. For this clone: No antigen is known for it. One base away there is no much larger clone; base qualities are not given.

The library was made by the immunoSEQ multiplex PCR assay. What TCRdb holds here is the immuneACCESS table cut down to in-frame rearrangements. Part of the clones is not present; checked against another copy, under half of the missing clones reflect an unresolved V gene, and the others are unexplained. The sample contains 25,000 to 35,000 clones, around 88% of them found a single time. The ten largest clonotypes hold about 0.7% of the sample. This sequence was found in a female donor in good health, enrolled as a control in a pregnancy study. The chain was built from TRBV7-9 and TRBJ1-1; the D segment could be TRBD1, given 6 matching bases. Sequenced material: CD4+ T cells from peripheral blood mononuclear cells, taken in the first trimester of pregnancy. The CDR3 region reads CASTITGSMNTEAFF. The DNA sequence is TGTGCCAGCACCATAACAGGGTCTATGAACACTGAAGCTTTCTTT.